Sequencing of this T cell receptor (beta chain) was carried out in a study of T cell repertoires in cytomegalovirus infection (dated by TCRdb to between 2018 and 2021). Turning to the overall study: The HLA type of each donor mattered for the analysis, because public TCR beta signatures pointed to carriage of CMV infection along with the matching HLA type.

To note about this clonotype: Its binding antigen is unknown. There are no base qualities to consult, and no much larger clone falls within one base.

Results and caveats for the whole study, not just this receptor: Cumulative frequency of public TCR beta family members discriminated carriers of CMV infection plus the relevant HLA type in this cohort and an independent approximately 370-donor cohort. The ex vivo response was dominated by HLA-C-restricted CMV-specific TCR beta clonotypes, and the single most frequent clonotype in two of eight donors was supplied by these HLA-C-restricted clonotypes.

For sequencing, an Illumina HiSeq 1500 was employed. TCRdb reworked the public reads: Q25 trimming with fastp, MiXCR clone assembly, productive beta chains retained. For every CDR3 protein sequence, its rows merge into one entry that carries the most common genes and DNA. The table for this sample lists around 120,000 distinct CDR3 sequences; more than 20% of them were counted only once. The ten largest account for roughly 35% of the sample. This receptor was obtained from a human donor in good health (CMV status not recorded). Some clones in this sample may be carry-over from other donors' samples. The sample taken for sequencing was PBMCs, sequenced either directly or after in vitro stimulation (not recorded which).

The CDR3 sequence is CASSLGRGGEAFF. In nucleotide form, the sequence is TGTGCCAGTAGTCTGGGAAGGGGGGGTGAAGCTTTCTTT. The sequence links TRBV19 to TRBJ1-1; the D region possibly corresponds to TRBD1 (6 bases align). Reading from cysteine to phenylalanine, the CDR3 counts 13 amino acids. Just CDR3 DNA is preserved here, 39 bases in frame from base 1. The germline ends are 14 bases apart after V is trimmed by 5 bases and J by 7 bases. The CDR1 and CDR2 encoded by the germline V gene (reference sequence) are LNHDA and SQIVND.